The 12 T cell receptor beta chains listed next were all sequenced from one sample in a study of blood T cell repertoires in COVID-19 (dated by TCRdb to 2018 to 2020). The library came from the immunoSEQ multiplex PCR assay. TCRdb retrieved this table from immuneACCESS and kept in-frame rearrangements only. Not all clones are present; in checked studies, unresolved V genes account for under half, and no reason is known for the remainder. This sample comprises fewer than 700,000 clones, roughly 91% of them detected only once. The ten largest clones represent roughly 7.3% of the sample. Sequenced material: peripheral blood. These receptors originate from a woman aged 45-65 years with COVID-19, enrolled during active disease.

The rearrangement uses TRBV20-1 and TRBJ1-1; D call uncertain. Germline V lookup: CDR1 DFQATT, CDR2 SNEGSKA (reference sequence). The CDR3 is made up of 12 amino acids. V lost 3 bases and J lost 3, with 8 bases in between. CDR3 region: CSASSGYTEAFF. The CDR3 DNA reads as TGCAGTGCTAGTTCGGGGTACACTGAAGCTTTCTTT.

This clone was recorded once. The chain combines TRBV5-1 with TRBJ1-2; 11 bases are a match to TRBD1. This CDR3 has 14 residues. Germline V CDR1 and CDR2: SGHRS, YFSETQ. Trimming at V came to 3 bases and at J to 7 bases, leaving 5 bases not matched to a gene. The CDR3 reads CASSSPGQGGGYTF. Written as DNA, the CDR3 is TGCGCCAGCAGCTCTCCGGGACAGGGGGGTGGCTACACCTTC.

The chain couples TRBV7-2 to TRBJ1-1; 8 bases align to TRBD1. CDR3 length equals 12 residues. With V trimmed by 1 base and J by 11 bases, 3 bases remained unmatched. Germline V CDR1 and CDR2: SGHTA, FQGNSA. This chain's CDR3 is CASSLEAGGAFF. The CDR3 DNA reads TGTGCCAGCAGCTTAGAGGCAGGGGGCGCTTTCTTT.

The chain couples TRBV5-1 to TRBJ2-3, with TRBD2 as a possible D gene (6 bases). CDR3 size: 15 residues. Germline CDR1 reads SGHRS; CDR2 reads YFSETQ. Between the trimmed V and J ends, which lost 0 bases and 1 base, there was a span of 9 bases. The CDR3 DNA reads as TGCGCCAGCAGCTTGGGAGGCGGGGGCACAGATACGCAGTATTTT. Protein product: CASSLGGGGTDTQYF.

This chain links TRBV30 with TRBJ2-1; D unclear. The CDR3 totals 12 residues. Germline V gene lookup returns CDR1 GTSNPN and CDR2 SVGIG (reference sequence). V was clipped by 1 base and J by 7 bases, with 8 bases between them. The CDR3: CAWSATRNEQFF. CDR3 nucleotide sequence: TGTGCCTGGAGTGCGACTCGGAATGAGCAGTTCTTC.

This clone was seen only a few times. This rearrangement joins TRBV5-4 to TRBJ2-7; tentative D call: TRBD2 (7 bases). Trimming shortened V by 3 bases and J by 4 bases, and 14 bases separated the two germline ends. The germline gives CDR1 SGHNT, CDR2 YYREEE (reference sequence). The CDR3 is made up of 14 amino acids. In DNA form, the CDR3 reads TGTGCCAGCAGCTCCGGGGGGCAGGGGTACGAGCAGTACTTC. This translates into CASSSGGQGYEQYF.

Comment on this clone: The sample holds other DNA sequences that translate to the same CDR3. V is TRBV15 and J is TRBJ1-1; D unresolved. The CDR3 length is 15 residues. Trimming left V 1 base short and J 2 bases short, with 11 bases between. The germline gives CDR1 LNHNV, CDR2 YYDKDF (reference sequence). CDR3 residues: CATSRGGGVNTEAFF. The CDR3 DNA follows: TGTGCCACCAGCAGAGGCGGCGGAGTTAACACTGAAGCTTTCTTT.

The CDR3 sequence: CAISVRGAGFNSPLHF. CDR3 DNA: TGTGCCATCAGTGTAAGGGGCGCGGGGTTTAATTCACCCCTCCACTTT. This chain connects TRBV10-3 to TRBJ1-6; maybe TRBD1 (5 bases). This CDR3 comprises 16 residues. V lost 4 bases and J 6 bases, leaving 16 bases between the germline ends. The germline gives CDR1 ENHRY, CDR2 SYGVKD.

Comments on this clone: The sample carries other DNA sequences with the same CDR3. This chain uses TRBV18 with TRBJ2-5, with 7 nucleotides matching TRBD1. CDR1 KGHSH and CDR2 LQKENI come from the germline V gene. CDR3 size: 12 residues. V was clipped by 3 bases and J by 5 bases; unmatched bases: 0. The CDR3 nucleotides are TGTGCCAGCTCACCGACAGGGGAGACCCAGTACTTC. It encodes CASSPTGETQYF.

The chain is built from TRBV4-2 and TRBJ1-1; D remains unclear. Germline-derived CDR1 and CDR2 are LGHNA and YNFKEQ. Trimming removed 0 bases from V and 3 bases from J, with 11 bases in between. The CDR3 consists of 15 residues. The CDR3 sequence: CASSQDYGEDTEAFF. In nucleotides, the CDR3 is TGTGCCAGCAGCCAAGATTATGGCGAGGACACTGAAGCTTTCTTT.

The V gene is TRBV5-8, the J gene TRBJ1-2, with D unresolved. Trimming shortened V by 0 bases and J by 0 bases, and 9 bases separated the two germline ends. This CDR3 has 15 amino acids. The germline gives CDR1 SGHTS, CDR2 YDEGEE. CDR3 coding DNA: TGTGCCAGCAGCTTGGGAGGCAGAGCTAACTATGGCTACACCTTC. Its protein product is CASSLGGRANYGYTF.

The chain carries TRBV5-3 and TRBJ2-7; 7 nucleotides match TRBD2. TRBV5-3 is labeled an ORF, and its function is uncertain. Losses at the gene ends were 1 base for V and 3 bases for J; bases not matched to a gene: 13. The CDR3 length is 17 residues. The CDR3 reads CARSLFGPAGPFYEQYF. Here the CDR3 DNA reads TGTGCCAGAAGCTTGTTTGGGCCAGCGGGACCTTTCTACGAGCAGTACTTC.